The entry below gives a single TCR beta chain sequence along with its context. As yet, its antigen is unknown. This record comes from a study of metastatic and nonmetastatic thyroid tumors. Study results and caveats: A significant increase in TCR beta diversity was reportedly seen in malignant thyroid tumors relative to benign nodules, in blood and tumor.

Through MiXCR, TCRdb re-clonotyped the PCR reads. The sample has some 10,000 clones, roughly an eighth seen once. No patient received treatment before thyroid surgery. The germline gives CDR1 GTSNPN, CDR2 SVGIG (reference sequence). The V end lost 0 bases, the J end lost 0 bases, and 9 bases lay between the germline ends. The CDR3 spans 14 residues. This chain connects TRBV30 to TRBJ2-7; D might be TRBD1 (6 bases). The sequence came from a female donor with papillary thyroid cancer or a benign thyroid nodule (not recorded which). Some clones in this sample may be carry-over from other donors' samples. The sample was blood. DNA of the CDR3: TGTGCCTGGAGTGTAGGGGGTTTCTCCTACGAGCAGTACTTC. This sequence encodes CAWSVGGFSYEQYF. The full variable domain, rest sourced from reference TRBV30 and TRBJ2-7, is SQTIHQWPATLVQPVGSPLSLECTVEGTSNPNLYWYRQAAGRGLQLLFYSVGIGQISSEVPQNLSASRPQDRQFILSSKKLLLSDSGFYLCAWSVGGFSYEQYFGPGTRLTVT.